The present T cell receptor (beta chain) was sequenced within a study of T cells in Graves' hyperthyroidism and ophthalmopathy. Across the study: Peripheral blood sampling occurred at initial diagnosis, before any treatment.

Template material for amplifying TCR beta CDR3 regions consisted of RNA transcripts. When the TCR CDR3 underwent first-round RT-PCR, the HTBI primer set was used. One entry per CDR3 protein results from TCRdb running MiXCR on the multiplex PCR reads. Of around 340,000 distinct CDR3 sequences listed, approximately 15% were seen once; the top ten hold around 34%. The V and J ends lost 2 bases and 4 bases respectively, with 7 bases between them. Germline CDR1 reads MNHEY; CDR2 reads SMNVEV (reference sequence). This CDR3 contains 13 residues. In its sample, this clonotype was seen many times. Its antigen remains unidentified. Overall study findings and caveats: Most clonotypes that expanded in the thyroid above 0.001 also showed up in blood.

Used for diagnoses were clinical symptoms, serum thyroxine and TRAb, thyroid ultrasound and orbital computed tomography. Out of about 10 ml of fresh peripheral blood came the PBMCs. The chain combines TRBV27 with TRBJ2-3, with unresolved D. The sequence came from a man aged 30 to 39 with Graves' hyperthyroidism. The material sequenced was blood. The CDR3 DNA is TGTGCCAGCAGTTTAGTGGTTCCAGATACGCAGTATTTT. Translating gives CASSLVVPDTQYF.